The source of this T cell receptor (beta chain) is a study of human T cells and chemical hapten exposure. Looking at the study overall: Donors were sensitized with 2% DPC on the upper inner arm. The patch tests put 0.01% DPC on the skin of the upper back and were read 6 days later. Overall study findings and caveats: Expanded TCRs clustered into significantly more large CDR3 similarity groups than controls, the analysis revealed.

Germline V gene data show CDR1 as SGDLS and CDR2 as YYNGEE. This CDR3 is 16 amino acids long. Trimming removed 0 bases from V and 2 bases from J, with 14 bases in between. Time point in this sample: pre-sensitization, week 0. The treatment was: therapeutic diphenylcyclopropenone sensitization with weekly scalp DPC. For this clonotype: Its antigen is not identified.

Original analysis: Ranging from about 20,000 to 700,000, TCR counts per sample had a median value of around 92,000. TCRdb re-called the RACE reads through MiXCR, storing one row per CDR3 protein. The V and J calls come from TCRdb's annotation, not from the publication. The table lists around 180,000 distinct CDR3 sequences, 25% to 30% of them singletons. This chain connects TRBV9 to TRBJ2-5; D is possibly TRBD1 or TRBD2 (5 bases each). The starting material was whole blood, obtained in connection with sensitization to the hapten diphenylcyclopropenone (DPC). This clonotype was sampled from a woman aged 25 to 45 with alopecia areata. Some clones in this sample may be carry-over from other donors' samples. The CDR3 spells CASSVALPGRQETQYF. DNA of the CDR3: TGTGCCAGCAGCGTAGCTCTCCCGGGACGACAAGAGACCCAGTACTTC. Full variable domain (outside the CDR3, taken from reference TRBV9 and TRBJ2-5): DSGVTQTPKHLITATGQRVTLRCSPRSGDLSVYWYQQSLDQGLQFLIQYYNGEERAKGNILERFSAQQFPDLHSELNLSSLELGDSALYFCASSVALPGRQETQYFGPGTRLLVL.